Below are 2 T cell receptor beta chains sequenced from a single sample in a study of blood T cell repertoires in COVID-19. The method was immunoSEQ multiplex PCR; TCRdb's version includes in-frame clones alone and lacks a portion of them. Of under 300,000 clones listed, 89% are singletons. Sequencing input: peripheral blood. The origin of the receptors is a man in his forties or fifties with acute or convalescent COVID-19.

This sequence joins TRBV10-2 and TRBJ2-5, with 14 nucleotides matching TRBD2. The CDR3 consists of 14 residues. From germline, CDR1 is WSHSY and CDR2 SAAADI. J was trimmed by 5 bases and V by 8 bases; bases with no gene match: 4. CDR3 loop: CASRRTSGGETQYF. For the CDR3, the DNA is TGCGCCAGCCGGAGGACTAGCGGGGGGGAGACCCAGTACTTC.

This clone turned up a few times. V is TRBV7-8 and J is TRBJ2-7; D is possibly TRBD1 (5 bases). CDR1 is SGHVS and CDR2 is FQNEAQ in the germline V gene. Deletions cut 3 bases from V and 12 bases from J, with 12 bases between. The CDR3 spans 11 residues. DNA of the CDR3: TGTGCCAGCAGCTTTGGACACCCCCCGTACTTC. Protein product: CASSFGHPPYF.